The 32 T cell receptor beta chains listed next were all sequenced from one sample in a study of vaccination and CD4 T cells after COVID-19. Sample treatment: roughly ten-day PBMC culture with coronavirus spike peptide pools or control peptides (ViraFEST assay). Collection of the unexposed donor's CD4+ T cells took place before the COVID-19 pandemic (2011-2018). The antigens for these receptors are not known. Scientists ran DNA taken from cultured CD4+ T cells through the Oncomine TCR Beta short-read assay for sequencing. Using its own MiXCR run on the PCR reads, TCRdb lists one record per CDR3 protein. The profile shows 4,500 to 6,500 distinct CDR3 sequences, 41% of them singletons. Sequenced sample: CD4+ T cells from blood, cultured in vitro. These receptors all stem from a human donor in good health.

The gene calls are TRBV4-3 and TRBJ1-2, with unresolved D. Germline V CDR1 and CDR2: LGHNA, YSLEER. The CDR3 sequence is 12 residues long. V dropped 5 bases and J dropped 7 bases, with 11 bases sitting between them. The DNA of the CDR3 is TGCGCCAGCAGCTACGGACCGGGTGGCTACACCTTC. Protein: CASSYGPGGYTF.

CDR3 amino acids: CSARGGLVPGELFF. The CDR3 region has the DNA TGCAGTGCTAGAGGGGGCCTAGTCCCCGGGGAGCTGTTTTTT. This chain joins TRBV20-1 and TRBJ2-2; D might be TRBD1 (5 bases). Germline V gives CDR1 DFQATT, CDR2 SNEGSKA (reference sequence). Trimming shortened V by 1 base and J by 6 bases, and 12 bases separated the two germline ends. The CDR3 is made up of 14 amino acids.

In its sample, this clonotype was seen a few times. Here the CDR3 DNA reads TGTGCCAGCAGGTCCGGCTATGGGGATCAGCCCCAGCATTTT. As protein: CASRSGYGDQPQHF. The rearrangement links TRBV6-2 or TRBV6-3 to TRBJ1-5; D not resolved. In germline, CDR1 is MNHEY, CDR2 SVGEGT. V was cut by 6 bases and J by 5 bases, with 14 bases left in between. The CDR3 contains 14 residues.

The genes are TRBV6-1 and TRBJ1-2, with a possible D match to TRBD1 (6 bases). Trimming left V 4 bases short and J 0 bases short, with 15 bases between. CDR1 and CDR2 from the germline V gene are MNHNS and SASEGT. The length of the CDR3 is 16 residues. CDR3 nucleotide sequence: TGTGCCAGCAGTGCTCTATCAGGGGCCTCTAACTATGGCTACACCTTC. Residues: CASSALSGASNYGYTF.

The gene calls are TRBV10-3 and TRBJ1-1; maybe TRBD1 (6 bases). CDR1 and CDR2 (germline): ENHRY, SYGVKD. The V and J ends lost 4 bases and 2 bases respectively, with 8 bases between them. The CDR3 covers 13 residues. The CDR3 bases are TGTGCCATCAGTGGGACAGTAAACACTGAAGCTTTCTTT. Protein product: CAISGTVNTEAFF.

In its sample, this clonotype was seen a few times. The chain has TRBV12-3 or TRBV12-4 and TRBJ1-2; maybe TRBD1 (6 bases). CDR3 length: 13 residues. Deletions cut 6 bases from V and 2 bases from J, with 10 bases between. CDR3 residues: CASRTTGNYGYTF. The CDR3 region has the DNA TGTGCCAGCAGGACCACAGGGAACTATGGCTACACCTTC.

The gene calls are TRBV6-1 and TRBJ2-6, with 7 bases matching TRBD2. The CDR3 loop spans 17 amino acids. The germline CDR1 and CDR2 sequences are MNHNS and SASEGT. Unmatched junction bases numbered 8, after V lost 6 bases and J lost 0 bases. CDR3 sequence: CASRPTSLSSGANVLTF. The CDR3 DNA follows: TGTGCCAGCAGACCGACTAGCCTGAGCTCTGGGGCCAACGTCCTGACTTTC.

The chain links TRBV20-1 to TRBJ1-2, with D uncertain. Looked up from germline, CDR1 is DFQATT and CDR2 is SNEGSKA (reference sequence). Trimming took 6 bases from V and 8 from J, leaving 22 bases between them. CDR3 length: 14 amino acids. The CDR3 loop reads CSAPPRGGPGGYTF. The CDR3, as DNA: TGCAGTGCCCCCCCCCGGGGAGGCCCGGGAGGCTACACCTTC.

The CDR3 region is CASSLENRRVAQYF. The CDR3 bases are TGTGCCAGCAGCTTAGAAAACAGACGCGTGGCCCAGTACTTC. The chain links TRBV11-2 to TRBJ2-5; D ambiguous. The CDR3 is 14 residues long. V dropped 0 bases and J dropped 9 bases, with 14 bases sitting between them. Germline V gene sequence: CDR1 SGHAT, CDR2 FQNNGV.

This clonotype showed up just a few times. Here the CDR3 reads CASSSPQRGLSYGYTF. The CDR3 region has the DNA TGTGCCAGTAGTTCACCTCAGAGGGGGCTGAGCTATGGCTACACCTTC. The rearrangement uses TRBV19 and TRBJ1-2, with 7 bases fitting TRBD1. The trim removed 5 bases at V and 4 bases at J, leaving 13 bases unmatched. CDR3 length: 16 amino acids. Germline V gives CDR1 LNHDA, CDR2 SQIVND (reference sequence).

The chain is built from TRBV2 and TRBJ1-2; TRBD1 is a possible D gene (6 bases). CDR3 length: 16 residues. Germline-derived CDR1 and CDR2 are SNHLY and FYNNEI. V was pared by 8 bases and J by 8 bases, with 27 bases between. The DNA for the CDR3 is TGTGCCAGCGAAGGACCAAACAGGGTCGCAAGTTGGGGCTACACCTTC. This translates into CASEGPNRVASWGYTF.

CDR3 loop: CASRNPGQAHWDTEAFF. CDR3 nucleotide sequence: TGTGCCAGCAGGAACCCGGGACAGGCCCACTGGGACACTGAAGCTTTCTTT. This chain links TRBV12-1 with TRBJ1-1; the table calls TRBD1, which could not be checked here. TRBV12-1 is shown as a pseudogene. The CDR3 contains 17 residues.

This clonotype appeared a few times. This sequence joins TRBV19 and TRBJ1-1; D unclear. Trimming cost V 2 bases and J 5 bases, with 9 bases left between them. The V gene's germline CDR1 is LNHDA and CDR2 SQIVND (reference sequence). This CDR3 region has 13 residues. The CDR3 sequence: CASSIQFETEAFF. CDR3 nucleotide sequence: TGTGCCAGTAGTATACAGTTCGAGACTGAAGCTTTCTTT.

The rearrangement joins TRBV6-1 to TRBJ2-7; 9 bases align to TRBD2. This CDR3 has 16 amino acids. V was pared by 7 bases and J by 2 bases, with 12 bases of the junction left unmatched. CDR1 MNHNS and CDR2 SASEGT come from the germline V gene. CDR3 in DNA: TGTGCCAGCAATGAGGGCGGGAGGGCCCGGGCCTACGAGCAGTACTTC. It translates to CASNEGGRARAYEQYF.

The genes are TRBV20-1 and TRBJ2-6, with TRBD2 as a possible D gene (5 bases). This CDR3 has 16 amino acids. The germline V gene has CDR1 DFQATT and CDR2 SNEGSKA (reference sequence). Between the trimmed V and J ends, which lost 0 bases and 4 bases, there was a span of 13 bases. The CDR3 loop reads CSARESGRSGANVLTF. The CDR3 region has the DNA TGCAGTGCTAGAGAATCGGGGAGATCCGGGGCCAACGTCCTGACTTTC.

This clonotype was seen a handful of times. The chain uses TRBV7-2 and TRBJ1-1; tentative D call: TRBD1 (6 bases). Trimming shortened V by 5 bases and J by 1 base, and 8 bases separated the two germline ends. Germline CDR1 reads SGHTA; CDR2 reads FQGNSA. CDR3 length equals 13 residues. The CDR3 reads CASSVQGNTEAFF. The DNA of the CDR3 is TGTGCCAGCAGCGTACAGGGGAACACTGAAGCTTTCTTT.

The chain recombines TRBV20-1 with TRBJ2-2; TRBD2 matches at 14 bases. Trimming at V came to 2 bases and at J to 4 bases, leaving 6 bases not matched to a gene. CDR1 is DFQATT and CDR2 is SNEGSKA in the germline V gene (reference sequence). The CDR3 sequence is 17 residues long. CDR3 residues: CSARRGLAGGGTGELFF. The CDR3 DNA sequence: TGCAGTGCTAGAAGAGGACTAGCGGGAGGTGGCACCGGGGAGCTGTTTTTT.

J is TRBJ2-5 and V is TRBV20-1, with 10 bases fitting TRBD2. V was pared by 5 bases and J by 3 bases, with 3 bases of the junction left unmatched. The CDR3 spans 13 residues. Germline V gives CDR1 DFQATT, CDR2 SNEGSKA (reference sequence). CDR3 nucleotide sequence: TGCAGTGCTTTAACTAGCGGGGAAGAGACCCAGTACTTC. Translation: CSALTSGEETQYF.

This sequence joins TRBV10-1 and TRBJ1-1; D uncertain. The germline gives CDR1 WNHNN, CDR2 SYGVQD (reference sequence). This CDR3 has 13 amino acids. The germline V and J ends were trimmed by 3 bases and 1 base, with 6 bases remaining between them. The CDR3 sequence: CASSDSGNTEAFF. The CDR3 nucleotides are TGCGCCAGCAGTGATTCGGGGAACACTGAAGCTTTCTTT.

The V call is TRBV7-9, the J call TRBJ2-7; D not resolved. This CDR3 has 14 amino acids. The germline V gene has CDR1 SEHNR and CDR2 FQNEAQ (reference sequence). With 5 bases removed from V and 1 base from J, the gap between germline ends came to 12 bases. As DNA, the CDR3 is TGTGCCAGCAGCGGGAACTTACGTTCCTACGAGCAGTACTTC. It codes for CASSGNLRSYEQYF.

For the CDR3, the DNA is TGTGCCAGCAGCCCCCCGGGGAGCAATGAGCAGTTCTTC. Its protein product is CASSPPGSNEQFF. The chain is built from TRBV7-6 and TRBJ2-1; possibly TRBD2 for D (5 bases). V lost 5 bases and J 6 bases, leaving 11 bases between the germline ends. Germline V gene sequence: CDR1 SGHVS, CDR2 FNYEAQ. The CDR3 runs 13 residues.

This clonotype appeared a few times. The chain recombines TRBV7-9 with TRBJ1-2, with D unclear. CDR1 and CDR2 (germline): SEHNR, FQNEAQ (reference sequence). The CDR3 contains 13 residues. V lost 1 base, J lost 7 bases, and 10 bases lay in between. The CDR3 sequence: CASSLGAVGGYTF. Here the CDR3 DNA reads TGTGCCAGCAGCTTAGGCGCCGTGGGTGGCTACACCTTC.

V is TRBV20-1 and J is TRBJ1-3; no firm D call. Germline V gives CDR1 DFQATT, CDR2 SNEGSKA (reference sequence). The V end was cut by 5 bases, the J end by 8 bases, with 13 bases between. CDR3 length: 12 amino acids. This CDR3 is CSARTRGDTIYF. DNA of the CDR3: TGCAGTGCTCGGACCCGGGGAGACACCATATATTTT.

This clonotype showed up just a few times. CDR3 nucleotides: TGTGCCAGCAGCTCCCTTGGGGGGGCGGACACAGATACGCAGTATTTT. This gives the protein CASSSLGGADTDTQYF. The chain joins TRBV7-9 to TRBJ2-3, with a possible D match to TRBD2 (7 bases). Germline-derived CDR1 and CDR2 are SEHNR and FQNEAQ (reference sequence). CDR3 size: 16 residues. Trimming stripped 4 bases from V and 2 bases from J, with 16 bases between.

J is TRBJ2-3 and V is TRBV2; D possibly corresponds to TRBD1 (6 bases). Trimming removed 7 bases at V and 2 bases at J, with 13 bases between. Germline V gene data show CDR1 as SNHLY and CDR2 as FYNNEI. CDR3 length: 14 amino acids. CDR3 loop: CASTGADYTDTQYF. CDR3 sequence (DNA): TGTGCCAGCACAGGGGCGGATTACACAGATACGCAGTATTTT.

The rearrangement joins TRBV27 to TRBJ1-1; D gene unclear. The CDR3 runs 16 residues. Germline assignment: CDR1 MNHEY and CDR2 SMNVEV (reference sequence). V was cut by 3 bases and J by 4 bases, with 18 bases left in between. CDR3 amino acids: CASSFIPVGKGTEAFF. The CDR3 DNA is TGTGCCAGCAGTTTCATCCCGGTAGGGAAAGGCACTGAAGCTTTCTTT.

This chain uses TRBV6-2 or TRBV6-3 with TRBJ2-3, with TRBD2 matching 9 bases. The CDR3 is made up of 16 amino acids. Germline CDR1 and CDR2: MNHEY and SVGEGT. V was pared by 8 bases and J by 2 bases, with 11 bases of the junction left unmatched. CDR3 region: CASGYRGGGATDTQYF. Written as DNA, the CDR3 is TGTGCCAGCGGGTATCGGGGCGGGGGGGCCACAGATACGCAGTATTTT.

The chain combines TRBV15 with TRBJ1-2; the D is unclear. Germline V gene sequence: CDR1 LNHNV, CDR2 YYDKDF (reference sequence). The CDR3 is 14 amino acids. The germline V and J ends were trimmed by 0 bases and 4 bases, with 9 bases remaining between them. CDR3 amino acids: CATSRDEPSYGYTF. The CDR3 region has the DNA TGTGCCACCAGCAGAGATGAACCTTCCTATGGCTACACCTTC.

The chain uses TRBV7-2 and TRBJ2-1, with 10 positions matching TRBD2. The trim removed 5 bases at V and 3 bases at J, leaving 10 bases unmatched. From germline, CDR1 is SGHTA and CDR2 FQGNSA. The CDR3 has 17 amino acids. The CDR3 DNA reads TGTGCCAGCAGCCTACGACCAGCGGGAGGGGGCTACAATGAGCAGTTCTTC. Amino acid sequence: CASSLRPAGGGYNEQFF.

This CDR3 is CASKAGQETQYF. The CDR3 coding sequence is TGCGCCAGTAAGGCAGGGCAAGAGACCCAGTACTTC. The chain has TRBV5-1 and TRBJ2-5; possibly TRBD1 for D (5 bases). Trimming pared 8 bases from V and 2 bases from J, leaving 10 bases between. In germline, CDR1 is SGHRS, CDR2 YFSETQ. CDR3 size: 12 residues.

The J gene is TRBJ2-7, the V gene TRBV19; 7 bases agree with TRBD2. Trimming at V came to 3 bases and at J to 4 bases, leaving 3 bases not matched to a gene. In germline, CDR1 is LNHDA, CDR2 SQIVND (reference sequence). The CDR3 has 13 amino acids. DNA for the CDR3: TGTGCCAGTAGTATCCTAGCGGAATACGAGCAGTACTTC. It is translated as CASSILAEYEQYF.

The chain combines TRBV7-2 with TRBJ1-2; tentative D call: TRBD1 (5 bases). The CDR3 is 15 amino acids. The germline CDR1 and CDR2 sequences are SGHTA and FQGNSA. The V end was cut by 4 bases, the J end by 8 bases, with 20 bases between. The CDR3 sequence: CASSSDGSGAIGYTF. The CDR3 DNA follows: TGTGCCAGCAGCTCAGACGGGTCTGGGGCTATAGGCTACACCTTC.